A selection of T cell receptor beta chains follows, all from one sample in a study of PD-1 blockade in classical Hodgkin lymphoma. Profiling relied on immunoSEQ multiplex PCR, and the TCRdb table lists in-frame clones only, not all of them. The sample carries under 100,000 clones, nearly 95% recorded once. Sequenced material: peripheral blood mononuclear cells (PBMCs), taken before the second cycle of nivolumab. The receptors originated from a human donor with classical Hodgkin lymphoma. Each CDR3 is given with its conserved first and last residue. D genes are given only for firm matches. Some rows mark clone size as missing; the rest say once, few, many or name a class of expanded clone.

TRBV6-5	TRBJ2-5	-	-	CASSYGELRETQYF	TGTGCCAGCAGTTACGGGGAGCTGCGAGAGACCCAGTACTTC
TRBV11-2	TRBJ1-2	once	-	CASSLAGVGYTF	TGTGCCAGCAGCTTAGCTGGAGTTGGCTACACCTTC
TRBV4-2	TRBJ2-1	-	-	CASSQDGVAAYNEQFF	TGTGCCAGCAGCCAAGATGGGGTAGCGGCTTACAATGAGCAGTTCTTC
TRBV6-5	TRBJ1-5	-	-	CASSYASGIGQPQHF	TGTGCCAGCAGTTACGCTTCAGGGATTGGTCAGCCCCAGCATTTT
TRBV10-2	TRBJ2-1	-	-	CASSESAGYNEQFF	TGCGCCAGCAGTGAGTCGGCCGGTTACAATGAGCAGTTCTTC
TRBV7-2	TRBJ1-2	-	-	CASSLARQSYGYTF	TGTGCCAGCAGCTTAGCTCGGCAGTCCTATGGCTACACCTTC
TRBV19	TRBJ1-4	-	-	CASRRGVSNEKLFF	TGTGCCAGCCGTCGGGGGGTTTCGAATGAAAAACTGTTTTTT
TRBV10-2	TRBJ2-7	-	-	CASREGGGAHEQYF	TGCGCCAGCAGGGAGGGGGGAGGTGCCCACGAGCAGTACTTC
TRBV11-3	TRBJ2-5	-	TRBD2	CASSPTSGKGEQYF	TGTGCCAGCAGCCCCACTAGCGGCAAAGGGGAGCAGTACTTC
TRBV7-3	TRBJ2-1	-	-	CASSLNPTRVDIVEQFF	TGTGCCAGCAGCTTAAACCCCACTAGGGTCGATATTGTTGAGCAGTTCTTC
TRBV28	TRBJ2-1	-	-	CASSSTRVWFF	TGTGCCAGCAGTTCGACTAGGGTGTGGTTCTTC
TRBV7-8	TRBJ2-3	-	TRBD1	CASSPPWTGGTDTQYF	TGTGCCAGCAGCCCTCCTTGGACAGGGGGCACAGATACGCAGTATTTT
TRBV5-1	TRBJ2-5	-	TRBD1	CASNWGQATQETQYF	TGCGCCAGCAACTGGGGACAGGCGACCCAAGAGACCCAGTACTTC
TRBV5-1	TRBJ2-6	-	-	CASSYNPGQSSGANVLTF	TGCGCCAGCAGCTACAACCCGGGACAAAGCTCTGGGGCCAACGTCCTGACTTTC
TRBV28	TRBJ1-4	-	-	CASSLWGHLEKLFF	TGTGCCAGCAGTTTATGGGGACATCTTGAAAAACTGTTTTTT
TRBV11-3	TRBJ2-5	-	-	CASSLGGLSETQYF	TGTGCCAGCAGCCTAGGGGGTTTGTCGGAGACCCAGTACTTC
TRBV4-2	TRBJ2-3	-	-	CASSIRVKDTQYF	TGTGCCAGCAGCATCAGGGTGAAAGATACGCAGTATTTT
TRBV5-1	TRBJ2-3	-	-	CASSLILTDSTDTQYF	TGCGCCAGCAGCTTAATTTTAACAGATAGCACAGATACGCAGTATTTT
TRBV10-2	TRBJ1-5	-	TRBD1	CASSEYLGTGGNQPQHF	TGCGCCAGCAGTGAGTATCTCGGGACAGGGGGCAATCAGCCCCAGCATTTT
TRBV11-2	TRBJ2-1	-	-	CASSLIGGANEQFF	TGTGCCAGCAGCTTAATCGGGGGAGCCAATGAGCAGTTCTTC
TRBV28	TRBJ2-2	-	TRBD2	CASSYSGITGELFF	TGTGCCAGCAGCTATAGCGGGATTACCGGGGAGCTGTTTTTT
TRBV28	TRBJ1-5	-	-	CASSPAGEFNQPQHF	TGTGCCAGCAGTCCCGCGGGGGAGTTCAATCAGCCCCAGCATTTT
TRBV15	TRBJ2-1	-	TRBD1	CATSRDPKGQAFF	TGTGCCACCAGCAGAGATCCCAAGGGACAGGCCTTCTTC
TRBV27	TRBJ1-1	few	-	CASSINPGMTEAFF	TGTGCCAGCAGTATAAACCCGGGGATGACTGAAGCTTTCTTT
TRBV2	TRBJ1-5	-	-	CASRALWGAEQPQHF	TGTGCCAGCAGGGCCCTTTGGGGGGCTGAGCAGCCCCAGCATTTT
TRBV5-6	TRBJ1-2	-	-	CASSTARDGYTF	TGTGCCAGCAGCACCGCCAGGGATGGCTACACCTTC
TRBV28	TRBJ2-7	-	-	CASSLPTPYEQYF	TGTGCCAGCAGTTTACCGACACCCTACGAGCAGTACTTC
TRBV27	TRBJ2-1	-	-	CASSLPGNEQFF	TGTGCCAGCAGTTTACCCGGCAATGAGCAGTTCTTC
TRBV11-1	TRBJ2-1	-	TRBD2	CASSPRAASGRGLQFF	TGTGCCAGCAGCCCACGGGCGGCTAGCGGGAGGGGGCTGCAGTTCTTC
TRBV5-1	TRBJ2-2	-	-	CASSLGVTGELFF	TGCGCCAGCAGCTTGGGGGTCACCGGGGAGCTGTTTTTT
TRBV7-9	TRBJ2-7	-	TRBD2	CASSLGGLAANSYEQYF	TGTGCCAGCAGCTTAGGGGGACTAGCGGCCAACTCCTACGAGCAGTACTTC
TRBV6-1	TRBJ2-3	-	-	CASSEGCSTDTQYF	TGTGCCAGCAGTGAAGGGTGCAGCACAGATACGCAGTATTTT
TRBV28	TRBJ1-4	once	-	CASCPGGTNEKLFF	TGTGCCAGCTGCCCGGGGGGAACTAATGAAAAACTGTTTTTT
TRBV7-2	TRBJ2-1	-	-	CASTLFGSGSSSYNEQFF	TGTGCCAGCACTCTTTTCGGGAGCGGATCCAGCTCCTACAATGAGCAGTTCTTC
TRBV6-1	TRBJ1-1	-	TRBD1	CASSEGGGGTEAFF	TGTGCCAGCAGTGAGGGAGGGGGCGGCACTGAAGCTTTCTTT
TRBV18	TRBJ2-2	-	-	CASSPRTGELFF	TGTGCCAGCTCACCACGTACCGGGGAGCTGTTTTTT
TRBV27	TRBJ2-1	-	-	CASSAAAGWNTEQFF	TGTGCCAGCAGCGCGGCGGCAGGGTGGAATACAGAGCAGTTCTTC
TRBV10-2	TRBJ2-1	-	TRBD2	CAIEPRTGGTYNEQFF	TGCGCCATTGAGCCCCGAACGGGAGGAACGTACAATGAGCAGTTCTTC
TRBV5-4	TRBJ2-3	-	TRBD2	CASSLDYPGLATIDTQYF	TGTGCCAGCAGCTTGGACTATCCGGGACTAGCGACAATAGATACGCAGTATTTT
TRBV5-1	TRBJ1-1	-	TRBD1	CASTKDRGVGEAFF	TGCGCCAGCACCAAGGACAGGGGAGTGGGTGAAGCTTTCTTT
TRBV19	TRBJ1-5	-	TRBD1	CASSMGQGSNQPQHF	TGTGCCAGTAGTATGGGACAGGGGAGCAATCAGCCCCAGCATTTT